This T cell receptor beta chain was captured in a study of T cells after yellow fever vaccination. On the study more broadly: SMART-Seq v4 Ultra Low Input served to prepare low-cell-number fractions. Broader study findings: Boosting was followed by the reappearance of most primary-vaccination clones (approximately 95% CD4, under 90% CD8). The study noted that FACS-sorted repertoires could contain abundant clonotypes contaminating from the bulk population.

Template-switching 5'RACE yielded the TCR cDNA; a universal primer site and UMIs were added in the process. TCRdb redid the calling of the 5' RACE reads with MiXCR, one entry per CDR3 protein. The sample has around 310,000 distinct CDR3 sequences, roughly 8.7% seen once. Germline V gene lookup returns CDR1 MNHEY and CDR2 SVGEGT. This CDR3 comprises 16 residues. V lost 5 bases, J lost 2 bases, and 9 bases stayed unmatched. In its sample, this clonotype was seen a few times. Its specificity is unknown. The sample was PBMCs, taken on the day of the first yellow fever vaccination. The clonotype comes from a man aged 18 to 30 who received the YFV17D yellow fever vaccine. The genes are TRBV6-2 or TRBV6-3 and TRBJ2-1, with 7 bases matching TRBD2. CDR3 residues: CASSDPAGITYNEQFF. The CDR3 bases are TGTGCCAGCAGTGACCCAGCGGGGATTACCTACAATGAGCAGTTCTTC.